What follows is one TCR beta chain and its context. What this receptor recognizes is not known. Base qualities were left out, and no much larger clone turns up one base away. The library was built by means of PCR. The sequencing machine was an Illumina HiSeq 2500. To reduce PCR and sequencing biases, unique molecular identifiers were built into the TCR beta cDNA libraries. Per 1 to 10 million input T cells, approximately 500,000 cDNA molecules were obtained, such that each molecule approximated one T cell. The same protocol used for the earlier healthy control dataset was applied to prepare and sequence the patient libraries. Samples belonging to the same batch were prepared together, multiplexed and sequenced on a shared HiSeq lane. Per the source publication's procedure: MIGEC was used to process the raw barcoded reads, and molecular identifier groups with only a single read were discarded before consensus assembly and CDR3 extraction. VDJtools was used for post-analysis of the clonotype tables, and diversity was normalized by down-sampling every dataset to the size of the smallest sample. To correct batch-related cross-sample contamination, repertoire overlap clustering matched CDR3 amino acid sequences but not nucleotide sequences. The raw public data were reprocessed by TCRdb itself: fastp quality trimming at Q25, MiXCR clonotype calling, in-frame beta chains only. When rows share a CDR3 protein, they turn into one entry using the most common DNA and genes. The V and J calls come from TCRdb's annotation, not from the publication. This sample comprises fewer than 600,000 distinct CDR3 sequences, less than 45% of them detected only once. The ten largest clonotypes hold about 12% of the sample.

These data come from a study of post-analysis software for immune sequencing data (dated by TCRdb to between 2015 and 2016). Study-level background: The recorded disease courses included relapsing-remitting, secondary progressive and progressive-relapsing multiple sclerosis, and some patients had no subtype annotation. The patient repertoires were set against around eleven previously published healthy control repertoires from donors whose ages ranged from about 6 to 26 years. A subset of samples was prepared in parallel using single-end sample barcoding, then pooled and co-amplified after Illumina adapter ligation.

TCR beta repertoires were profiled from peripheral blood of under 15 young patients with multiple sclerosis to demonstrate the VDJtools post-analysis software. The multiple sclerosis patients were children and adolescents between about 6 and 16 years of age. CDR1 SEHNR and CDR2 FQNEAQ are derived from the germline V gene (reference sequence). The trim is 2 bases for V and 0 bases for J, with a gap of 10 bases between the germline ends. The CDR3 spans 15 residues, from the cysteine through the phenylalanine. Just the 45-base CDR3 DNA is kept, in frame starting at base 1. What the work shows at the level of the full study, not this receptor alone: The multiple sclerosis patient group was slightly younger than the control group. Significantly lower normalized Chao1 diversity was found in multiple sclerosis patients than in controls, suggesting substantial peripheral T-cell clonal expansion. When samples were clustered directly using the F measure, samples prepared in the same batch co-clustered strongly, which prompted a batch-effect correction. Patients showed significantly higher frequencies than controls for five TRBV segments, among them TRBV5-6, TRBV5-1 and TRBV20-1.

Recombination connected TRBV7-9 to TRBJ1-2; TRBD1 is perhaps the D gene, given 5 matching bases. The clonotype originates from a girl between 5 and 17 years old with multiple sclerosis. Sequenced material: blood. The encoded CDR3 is CASSLLRDSNYGYTF. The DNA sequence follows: TGTGCCAGCAGCTTACTCAGGGACTCTAACTATGGCTACACCTTC.